The T cell receptor (beta chain) described here comes from a study of shared clonotypes between healthy human individuals. Broader study findings: Collection of samples was limited to blood; tissue repertoires likely differ. Around 5% was the fraction of naive CD4 clonotypes found shared across several donors.

The CDR3 totals 15 residues. Germline loops: CDR1 SEHNR, CDR2 FQNEAQ (reference sequence). With 4 bases removed from V and 2 bases from J, the gap between germline ends came to 15 bases. Each subset's genomic DNA was shared equally among a number of immunoSEQ plates. Per the authors' pipeline: Filtering was not the same, since immunoSEQ gave junction-only sequences without quality scores. Profiled with immunoSEQ multiplex PCR; TCRdb holds only in-frame clones, not every one. V, J and clone size are those of that table, while D and trimming were read from the DNA. Among around 1,900,000 clones listed, roughly 93% were seen once. Terminally differentiated effector memory CD45RA+ cells were left out of the naive CD8 fraction, which was CD45RO-negative and positively selected for CCR7. In regard to this clone: What it binds is unknown.

This sequence originates from a man aged 18 to 30 in good health. Some clones in this sample may be carry-over from other donors' samples. The chain is built from TRBV7-9 and TRBJ2-7; D not resolved. Sequences were obtained from naive CD8+ T cells from PBMCs. The CDR3 nucleotides read TGTGCCAGCAGCTCACCATTACTGAATACCTACGAGCAGTACTTC. Residues: CASSSPLLNTYEQYF.